This entry concerns a single T cell receptor (beta chain). What it binds is unknown. This CDR3 comprises 14 residues. The germline CDR1 and CDR2 sequences are MNHEY and SMNVEV (reference sequence). Trimming removed 4 bases at V and 2 bases at J, with 12 bases between. Taken at least 2 cm from the tumor margin, the adjacent lung showed no atypia. The repertoire was sequenced with immunoSEQ multiplex PCR; TCRdb's copy has only in-frame clones and lacks some. Of about 500 clones listed, 17% are singletons. This entry belongs to a study of T cells in localized non-small cell lung cancer. General study findings and limits: Clonality of T cells reached its maximum in uninvolved adjacent lung, surpassing tumor. Adjacent lung was found to contain a median about 55 of the top 100 tumor clones. Sequencing covered just one tumor region, so heterogeneity cannot be ruled out.

This TCR derives from a male donor aged 60 or over with stage I lung adenocarcinoma. This specimen was normal lung tissue next to the tumor, taken before any cancer treatment. The gene calls are TRBV27 and TRBJ2-7; tentatively, D is TRBD1 (5 bases). The CDR3 loop is CASSSNRWPYEQYF. As DNA, the CDR3 is TGTGCCAGCAGTTCAAACAGGTGGCCCTACGAGCAGTACTTC.